These T cell receptor beta chains were read from a single sample in a study of blood T cell repertoires in COVID-19. The assay was immunoSEQ multiplex PCR, and TCRdb's table has in-frame clones only and misses some. The repertoire consists of nearly 25,000 clones, with 81% occurring once and the leading ten covering 2% to 2.5%. Sequencing input: peripheral blood. The origin of the receptors is a woman in her seventies with COVID-19, enrolled during active disease. Each CDR3 is given with its conserved first and last residue. The D gene is left open where the match is weak. Some rows have no size entry. The others give once, few or many, or a class for an expanded clone.

>15|NA|NA|TRBJ2-7|TRBV19
CASSISLRSSYEQYF
TGTGCCAGTAGTATCTCCCTGCGAAGCTCCTACGAGCAGTACTTC
>14|NA|NA|TRBJ2-1|TRBV9
CASSVGSRHGLQFF
TGTGCCAGCAGCGTAGGCTCCAGGCATGGGTTGCAGTTCTTC
>14|NA|TRBD2|TRBJ2-1|TRBV28
CASSLGGTSNEQFF
TGTGCCAGCAGTTTGGGTGGGACTAGCAATGAGCAGTTCTTC
>15|NA|TRBD1|TRBJ1-6|TRBV3-1/TRBV3-2
CASSGTGGYNSPLHF
TGTGCCAGCAGCGGAACAGGGGGCTATAATTCACCCCTCCACTTT
>14|NA|TRBD1|TRBJ1-1|TRBV5-1
CASSTGTGGTEAFF
TGCGCCAGCAGCACTGGGACAGGGGGCACTGAAGCTTTCTTT
>15|NA|NA|TRBJ2-1|TRBV18
CASSPVIGPYNEQFF
TGTGCCAGCTCACCAGTCATTGGCCCCTACAATGAGCAGTTCTTC
>18|NA|TRBD2|TRBJ2-5|TRBV15
CATSRDRGGRGGLETQYF
TGTGCCACCAGCAGAGATAGGGGAGGACGGGGGGGATTAGAGACCCAGTACTTC
>15|NA|TRBD1|TRBJ1-5|TRBV6-2/TRBV6-3
CASSTGTGPLGPQHF
TGTGCCAGCAGTACTGGGACAGGGCCTCTAGGGCCCCAGCATTTT
>14|NA|NA|TRBJ2-3|TRBV5-1
CASQGRGITDTQYF
TGCGCCAGCCAGGGGCGGGGGATCACAGATACGCAGTATTTT
>11|NA|NA|TRBJ2-1|TRBV29-1
CSVAGAREQFF
TGCAGCGTTGCAGGGGCGCGGGAGCAGTTCTTC
>15|once|NA|TRBJ1-6|TRBV7-9
CASSSGGGNNSPLHF
TGTGCCAGCAGCTCCGGCGGGGGTAATAATTCACCCCTCCACTTT
>14|medium-sized|NA|TRBJ2-5|TRBV27
CASSLRLGKETQYF
TGTGCCAGCAGTTTAAGACTTGGTAAAGAGACCCAGTACTTC
>12|NA|NA|TRBJ1-3|TRBV7-8
CASSPAGNTIYF
TGTGCCAGCAGCCCCGCGGGAAACACCATATATTTT
>15|NA|TRBD1|TRBJ2-7|TRBV5-5
CASSSWTGGQGEQYF
TGTGCCAGCAGCTCCTGGACAGGGGGCCAGGGGGAGCAGTACTTC
>17|NA|TRBD2|TRBJ2-7|TRBV6-2/TRBV6-3
CASSYGREGGHSYEQYF
TGTGCCAGCAGTTACGGACGGGAGGGCGGACATTCCTACGAGCAGTACTTC
>15|NA|TRBD1|TRBJ1-5|TRBV10-3
CAISSSQGAGQPQHF
TGTGCCATCAGTTCATCCCAGGGGGCGGGCCAGCCCCAGCATTTT
>14|NA|TRBD1|TRBJ2-2|TRBV5-4
CASSPDRGTGELFF
TGTGCCAGCAGCCCGGACAGGGGAACCGGGGAGCTGTTTTTT
>18|NA|TRBD2|TRBJ2-1|TRBV7-2
CASSLAGSGRRGTNEQFF
TGTGCCAGCAGCTTAGCCGGCAGCGGGAGAAGGGGCACAAATGAGCAGTTCTTC
>13|few|NA|TRBJ2-2|TRBV2
CASSETDGGELFF
TGTGCCAGCAGTGAGACAGACGGCGGGGAGCTGTTTTTT
>13|few|NA|TRBJ1-1|TRBV2
CASSERVTTEAFF
TGTGCCAGCAGCGAACGGGTGACCACTGAAGCTTTCTTT
>12|few|NA|TRBJ1-1|TRBV12-3/TRBV12-4
CASSFRNTEAFF
TGTGCCAGCAGTTTTCGGAACACTGAAGCTTTCTTT
>11|NA|NA|TRBJ2-1|TRBV7-9
CASSPQAEQFF
TGTGCCAGCAGCCCCCAGGCTGAGCAGTTCTTC
>17|NA|NA|TRBJ2-1|TRBV3-1/TRBV3-2
CASSQEGGDGRYNEQFF
TGTGCCAGCAGCCAAGAGGGCGGGGATGGGCGATACAATGAGCAGTTCTTC
>13|NA|NA|TRBJ1-1|TRBV18
CASSPVGGHGAFF
TGTGCCAGCTCACCCGTGGGGGGGCATGGAGCTTTCTTT
>14|few|NA|TRBJ2-7|TRBV19
CASSPVAGPYEQYF
TGTGCCAGTAGTCCCGTGGCAGGGCCCTACGAGCAGTACTTC
>13|NA|NA|TRBJ1-1|TRBV11-2
CASSSRVPSEAFF
TGTGCCAGCAGCTCGAGGGTCCCCTCTGAAGCTTTCTTT
>15|NA|TRBD1|TRBJ2-1|TRBV9
CASSVGGGQNNEQFF
TGTGCCAGCAGCGTAGGAGGGGGCCAAAACAATGAGCAGTTCTTC
>15|medium-sized|NA|TRBJ2-1|TRBV11-3
CASSLELGPYNEQFF
TGTGCCAGCAGCTTAGAACTAGGTCCCTACAATGAGCAGTTCTTC
>12|NA|TRBD1|TRBJ1-1|TRBV28
CASSLGQEAAFF
TGTGCCAGCAGTTTGGGACAGGAGGCAGCTTTCTTT
>16|NA|NA|TRBJ2-5|TRBV4-2
CASSQDGVATQETQYF
TGTGCCAGCAGCCAAGATGGGGTAGCGACCCAAGAGACCCAGTACTTC
>16|NA|NA|TRBJ1-1|TRBV19
CASSMASGVGNTEAFF
TGTGCCAGTAGTATGGCGTCAGGGGTGGGGAACACTGAAGCTTTCTTT
>13|NA|NA|TRBJ2-1|TRBV12-3/TRBV12-4
CASRSRGYNEQFF
TGTGCCAGCAGATCCCGGGGATACAATGAGCAGTTCTTC
>13|NA|NA|TRBJ1-6|TRBV12-3/TRBV12-4
CASSFSRDSPLHF
TGTGCCAGCAGTTTTAGCAGGGATTCACCCCTCCACTTT
>14|NA|NA|TRBJ1-4|TRBV15
CATSRDPGGEKLFF
TGTGCCACCAGCAGAGATCCGGGGGGTGAAAAACTGTTTTTT
>13|NA|TRBD1|TRBJ2-1|TRBV5-6
CASRGQVLHEQFF
TGTGCCAGCAGGGGACAGGTCTTACATGAGCAGTTCTTC
>17|NA|TRBD2|TRBJ2-1|TRBV5-1
CASSKTSGRRDYNEQFF
TGCGCCAGCAGTAAAACTAGCGGGAGGAGGGATTACAATGAGCAGTTCTTC
>14|once|NA|TRBJ2-7|TRBV2
CASRYQGQSYEQYF
TGTGCCAGCAGGTATCAGGGACAATCCTACGAGCAGTACTTC
>15|NA|NA|TRBJ1-1|TRBV4-1
CASSQVQALNTEAFF
TGCGCCAGCAGCCAAGTTCAGGCGTTGAACACTGAAGCTTTCTTT
>16|NA|NA|TRBJ2-1|TRBV18
CASSPPFPADYNEQFF
TGTGCCAGCTCACCACCGTTCCCAGCGGATTACAATGAGCAGTTCTTC
>13|NA|NA|TRBJ1-1|TRBV5-4
CASSLAGGSEAFF
TGTGCCAGCAGCTTGGCCGGAGGGTCTGAAGCTTTCTTT
>19|once|TRBD1|TRBJ1-2|TRBV5-1
CASSWGLGTGGQTNYGYTF
TGCGCCAGCAGCTGGGGGCTGGGGACAGGGGGCCAGACTAACTATGGCTACACCTTC
>16|NA|TRBD1|TRBJ1-1|TRBV19
CASRIRDRGMNTEAFF
TGTGCCAGTAGGATCCGGGACAGGGGGATGAACACTGAAGCTTTCTTT
>17|few|NA|TRBJ1-4|TRBV2
CASRGSQVFATNEKLFF
TGTGCCAGCAGGGGCTCACAGGTGTTTGCAACTAATGAAAAACTGTTTTTT
>13|NA|NA|TRBJ1-2|TRBV2
CASSESEAGGYTF
TGTGCCAGCAGTGAGTCCGAAGCGGGTGGCTACACCTTC
>13|NA|NA|TRBJ1-5|TRBV7-8
CASSLARNQPQHF
TGTGCCAGCAGCTTAGCGCGAAATCAGCCCCAGCATTTT
>15|NA|NA|TRBJ1-3|TRBV14
CASSQGGKGGNTIYF
TGTGCCAGCAGCCAAGGAGGAAAAGGTGGAAACACCATATATTTT
>16|NA|TRBD1|TRBJ1-5|TRBV15
CATSPRRQGGNQPQHF
TGTGCCACCAGCCCTCGTCGACAGGGAGGCAATCAGCCCCAGCATTTT
>15|NA|NA|TRBJ2-2|TRBV19
CASSIAGTRTGELFF
TGTGCCAGTAGTATAGCCGGGACACGCACCGGGGAGCTGTTTTTT
>12|NA|NA|TRBJ1-3|TRBV19
CASSPDGNTIYF
TGTGCCAGTTCTCCAGATGGAAACACCATATATTTT